This T cell receptor beta chain was recovered during a study of beta chain features in type 1 diabetes. This clone was seen a handful of times. Its antigen remains unknown. Study findings and constraints: Type 1 diabetes patients showed a moderate but significant shortening of TCRB CDR3s in all four CD4+ subsets. Researchers cautioned that cDNA sequencing could over-represent cells with high TCR expression.

All sorted populations exceeded 95% purity. V gave up 2 bases and J gave up 4 bases; unmatched junction bases: 8. CDR1 is LNHDA and CDR2 is SQIVND in the germline V gene (reference sequence). The CDR3 consists of 16 residues. Every bit of the isolated RNA underwent reverse transcription, so sequencing read expressed TCRB transcripts. This table comes from immunoSEQ multiplex PCR, and its TCRdb copy is limited to in-frame clones, with some not included. The repertoire holds approximately 340,000 clones, with approximately 16% as singletons. The sequenced material came from naive CD4+ T cells from blood. This rearrangement joins TRBV19 to TRBJ2-1; TRBD1 matches 7 bases. The clonotype comes from a woman younger than 35 in good health. The CDR3 DNA follows: TGTGCCAGTAGTATATTTGCACAGGGGACATACAATGAGCAGTTCTTC. As protein: CASSIFAQGTYNEQFF.